Listed here is a single T cell receptor beta chain. The antigen is not known. Between the trimmed V and J ends, which lost 5 bases and 6 bases, there was a span of 14 bases. CDR1 is DFQATT and CDR2 is SNEGSKA in the germline V gene (reference sequence). This CDR3 contains 13 residues. TCRdb re-called the 5' RACE reads through MiXCR, storing one row per CDR3 protein. The sample has about 250,000 distinct CDR3 sequences; approximately 15% are singletons. This specimen comes from a study of T-cell memory formation after mild COVID-19. Study information: Most TCR clusters belonged to a single donor. Regarding the study as a whole: For contracting clones, CD4+ ones sat mainly in CM and EM, CD8+ in EMRA. Second-wave clones reaching peak frequency on day 37 lacked confirmed SARS-CoV-2 specificity.

What was sequenced was PBMCs or a T cell subset sorted from them (not recorded which). The receptor was derived from an adult woman who had mild COVID-19 (a few samples of this study predate the infection). Cell type and time point are not known. This chain uses TRBV20-1 with TRBJ2-4; D is uncertain. As DNA, the CDR3 is TGCAGTGCTGGGGTCCAGCCAATAAACATTCAGTACTTC. This encodes CSAGVQPINIQYF.